This T cell receptor (beta chain) originates from a study of shared clonotypes between healthy human individuals. Study-wide context: The donor pool was made up of two women and a few men aged 18 to 49.

Naivety among CD8 cells was defined by CD45RO negativity and positive CCR7 selection, thereby excluding terminally differentiated effector memory CD45RA+ cells. A remark on this clone: What it recognizes is unknown.

Sequenced by immunoSEQ multiplex PCR; TCRdb stores in-frame clones only, minus some. The sample includes about 2.1 million clones, approximately 94% of them seen just once. Notes on the study in general: Clonotype sharing levels among donors were expected to vary with sequencing depth. Relative to clonotypes present in all four donors, those not shared had lower generation probabilities.

Germline V gives CDR1 LNHNV, CDR2 YYDKDF (reference sequence). The CDR3 covers 14 residues. V was shortened by 1 base and J by 8 bases, with 11 bases between the two germline ends. Sequenced material: naive CD8+ T cells from PBMCs. This TCR derives from a man aged 18 to 29 in good health. Some clones in this sample may be carry-over from other donors' samples. This sequence joins TRBV15 and TRBJ1-4; D not resolved. The CDR3 here is CATSRVGSGEKLFF. The CDR3 DNA sequence: TGTGCCACCAGCAGAGTTGGGTCGGGAGAAAAACTGTTTTTT. The whole variable domain, remainder taken from reference TRBV15 and TRBJ1-4, is DAMVIQNPRYQVTQFGKPVTLSCSQTLNHNVMYWYQQKSSQAPKLLFHYYDKDFNNEADTPDNFQSRRPNTSFCFLDIRSPGLGDTAMYLCATSRVGSGEKLFFGSGTQLSVL.